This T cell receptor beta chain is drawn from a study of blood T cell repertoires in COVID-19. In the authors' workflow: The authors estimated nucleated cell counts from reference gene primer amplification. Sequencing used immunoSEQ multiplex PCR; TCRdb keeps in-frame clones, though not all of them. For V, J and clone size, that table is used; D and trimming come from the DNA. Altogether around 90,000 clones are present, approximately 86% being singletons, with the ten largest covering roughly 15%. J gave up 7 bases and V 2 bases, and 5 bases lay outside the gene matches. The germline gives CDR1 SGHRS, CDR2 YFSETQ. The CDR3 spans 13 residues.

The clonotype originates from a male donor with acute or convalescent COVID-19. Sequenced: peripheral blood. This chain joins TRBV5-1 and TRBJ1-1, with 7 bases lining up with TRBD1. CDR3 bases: TGCGCCAGCAGCTTCATTGGGGACAGTGAAGCTTTCTTT. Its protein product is CASSFIGDSEAFF. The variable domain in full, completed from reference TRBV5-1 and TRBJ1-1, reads KAGVTQTPRYLIKTRGQQVTLSCSPISGHRSVSWYQQTPGQGLQFLFEYFSETQRNKGNFPGRFSGRQFSNSRSEMNVSTLELGDSALYLCASSFIGDSEAFFGQGTRLTVV.